The clone carrying this T cell receptor beta chain showed up just a few times. After removal of 4 bases from V and 4 bases from J, the junction contained 0 bases not matched to a gene. The germline CDR1 and CDR2 sequences are SEHNR and FQNEAQ (reference sequence). This CDR3 has 13 residues. The data belong to a study of blood T cell repertoires in COVID-19. Study at large: The study drew acute and convalescent COVID-19 samples from the United States, Italy and Spain.

Authors' analysis steps: Amplification of reference gene primers provided the estimated nucleated cell counts. Profiled with immunoSEQ multiplex PCR; TCRdb holds only in-frame clones, not every one. V and J calls and clone size follow that table, whereas D and trimming were derived from the DNA. Of roughly 500,000 clones detected, 89% appear once; the ten largest clones hold 0.8% to 0.9%. One Seattle source followed patients from active infection through their disease course. This receptor was taken from a man younger than 30 with COVID-19, enrolled during active disease. This sequence joins TRBV7-9 and TRBJ1-2, with 10 nucleotides matching TRBD1. Sequenced input: peripheral blood. The chain's CDR3 is CASSWTGGYGYTF. Here the CDR3 DNA reads TGTGCCAGCAGCTGGACAGGGGGCTATGGCTACACCTTC.